This is a list of T cell receptor beta chains from one sample in a study of radiation and T cells in renal cell carcinoma. Data came from immunoSEQ multiplex PCR; TCRdb stores just in-frame clones and leaves some out. There are around 46,000 clones in the sample; roughly 80% occur only once, and roughly a third lies in the top ten. The specimen comprised blood, sampled from a patient whose treatment included radiotherapy and nephrectomy. The receptors stem from a woman in her seventies with renal cell carcinoma. Each CDR3 is given with its conserved first and last residue. A D gene is named only where the DNA matches it firmly. Rows give clone size only sometimes, using once, few, many, or a class for an expanded clone.

DNA: TGTGCCATCAGTGGTGTCGGGAACTACGAGCAGTACTTC
CDR3: CAISGVGNYEQYF
V: TRBV10-3
size: -
J: TRBJ2-7
D: -

DNA: TGTGCCAGCAGCGTAAGGGGTGGGTCCTACAATGAGCAGTTCTTC
CDR3: CASSVRGGSYNEQFF
V: TRBV9
size: once
J: TRBJ2-1
D: -

DNA: TGTGCCAGCAGTGTGGCAGATACGCAGTATTTT
CDR3: CASSVADTQYF
V: TRBV2
size: -
J: TRBJ2-3
D: -

DNA: TGCGCCAGCAGCTCAGGACAGGGGGAACACGAGCAGTACTTC
CDR3: CASSSGQGEHEQYF
V: TRBV5-1
size: -
J: TRBJ2-7
D: TRBD1

DNA: TGTGCCAGCAGCTTCCCCGGGAGCACTGAAGCTTTCTTT
CDR3: CASSFPGSTEAFF
V: TRBV7-6
size: -
J: TRBJ1-1
D: -

DNA: TGTGCCAGCAGCTTTGGGACAGGGGGCCTGGCCAAAAACATTCAGTACTTC
CDR3: CASSFGTGGLAKNIQYF
V: TRBV7-8
size: -
J: TRBJ2-4
D: TRBD1

DNA: TGTGCCAGCAGCCCGTATACATGGGGACTAAACACTGAAGCTTTCTTT
CDR3: CASSPYTWGLNTEAFF
V: TRBV11-2
size: -
J: TRBJ1-1
D: -

DNA: TGTGCCAGTAGTATCCCCGGAGCAGGGGAAACCGGGGAGCTGTTTTTT
CDR3: CASSIPGAGETGELFF
V: TRBV19
size: -
J: TRBJ2-2
D: -

DNA: TGCAGCGTTGACTCTCTACCCGACCGGGGGGAAGAGACCCAGTACTTC
CDR3: CSVDSLPDRGEETQYF
V: TRBV29-1
size: -
J: TRBJ2-5
D: TRBD2

DNA: TGTGCCAGTAGTATGACTAGCGGGGGACAGGAGCAGTACTTC
CDR3: CASSMTSGGQEQYF
V: TRBV19
size: -
J: TRBJ2-7
D: TRBD2

DNA: TGTGCCAGCAGTGAAGCGGGGGGGGAGTACTTC
CDR3: CASSEAGGEYF
V: TRBV2
size: -
J: TRBJ2-7
D: TRBD2

DNA: TGTGCCAGCAGCTTGGAAGGTGGCAGTGACTATGGCTACACCTTC
CDR3: CASSLEGGSDYGYTF
V: TRBV5-6
size: -
J: TRBJ1-2
D: -

DNA: TGTGCCAGCAGCTTAGTCCAGGTTTGGACAGGGGCCTACAATGAGCAGTTCTTC
CDR3: CASSLVQVWTGAYNEQFF
V: TRBV5-4
size: -
J: TRBJ2-1
D: TRBD1